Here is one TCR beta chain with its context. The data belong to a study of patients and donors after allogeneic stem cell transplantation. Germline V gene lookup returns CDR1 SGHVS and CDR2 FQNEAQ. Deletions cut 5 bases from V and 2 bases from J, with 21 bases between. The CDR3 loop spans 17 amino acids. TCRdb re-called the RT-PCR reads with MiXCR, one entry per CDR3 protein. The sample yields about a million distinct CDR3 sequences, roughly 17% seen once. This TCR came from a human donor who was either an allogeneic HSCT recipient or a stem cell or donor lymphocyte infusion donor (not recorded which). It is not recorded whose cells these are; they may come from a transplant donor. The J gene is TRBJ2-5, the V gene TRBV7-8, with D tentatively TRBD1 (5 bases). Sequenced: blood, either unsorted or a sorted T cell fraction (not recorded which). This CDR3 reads CASSPLAPLGAQETQYF. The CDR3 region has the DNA TGTGCCAGCAGCCCACTGGCCCCCCTAGGGGCGCAAGAGACCCAGTACTTC.